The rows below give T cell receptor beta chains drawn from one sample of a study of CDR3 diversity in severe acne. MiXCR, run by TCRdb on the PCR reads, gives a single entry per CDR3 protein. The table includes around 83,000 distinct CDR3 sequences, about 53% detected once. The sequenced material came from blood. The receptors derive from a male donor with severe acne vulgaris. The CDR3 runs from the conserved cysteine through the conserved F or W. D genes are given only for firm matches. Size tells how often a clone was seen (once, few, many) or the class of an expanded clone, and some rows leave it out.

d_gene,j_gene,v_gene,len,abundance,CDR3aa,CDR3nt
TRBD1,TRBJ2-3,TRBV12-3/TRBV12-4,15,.,CASSSRTGGEDTQYF,TGTGCCAGCAGTTCCCGGACAGGGGGCGAAGATACGCAGTATTTT
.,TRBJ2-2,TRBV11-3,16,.,CASSRGTASYTGELFF,TGTGCCAGCAGCCGGGGGACAGCGTCGTACACCGGGGAGCTGTTTTTT
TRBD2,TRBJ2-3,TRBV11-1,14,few,CASSPGTSTDTQYF,TGTGCCAGCAGCCCAGGGACTAGCACGGATACGCAGTATTTT
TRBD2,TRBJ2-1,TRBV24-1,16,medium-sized,CATSDPGLAGPDEQFF,TGTGCCACCAGTGACCCTGGACTAGCGGGTCCTGATGAGCAGTTCTTC
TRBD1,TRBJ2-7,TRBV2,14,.,CASSEGQGSGEQYF,TGTGCCAGCAGTGAGGGACAGGGTTCGGGCGAGCAGTACTTC
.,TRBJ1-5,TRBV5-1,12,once,CASSGVAQPQHF,TGCGCCAGCTCGGGCGTGGCTCAGCCCCAGCATTTT
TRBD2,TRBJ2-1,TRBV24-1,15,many,CATSFAGVNCNEQFF,TGTGCCACCTCTTTCGCGGGAGTCAACTGCAATGAGCAGTTCTTC
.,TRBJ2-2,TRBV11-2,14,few,CASSLEIVTGELFF,TGTGCCAGCAGCTTAGAAATCGTCACCGGGGAGCTGTTTTTT
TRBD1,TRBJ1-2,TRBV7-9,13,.,CASSLNRGSGCTF,TGTGCCAGCAGCTTGAACAGGGGGTCTGGCTGCACCTTC
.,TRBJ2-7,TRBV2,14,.,CASSSGSFGYEQYF,TGTGCCAGCAGCTCGGGTAGCTTCGGCTACGAGCAGTACTTC
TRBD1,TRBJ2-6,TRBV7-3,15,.,CASSSTGAGANVLTF,TGTGCCAGCAGCTCGACAGGGGCTGGGGCCAACGTCCTGACTTTC
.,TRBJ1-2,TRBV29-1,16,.,CSVEFGWPAGGYGYTF,TGCAGCGTTGAATTCGGTTGGCCCGCGGGGGGCTATGGCTACACCTTC
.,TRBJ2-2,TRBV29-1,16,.,CSVLVPRRPVSGELFF,TGCAGCGTTCTCGTCCCCAGGAGACCTGTTAGCGGGGAGCTGTTTTTT